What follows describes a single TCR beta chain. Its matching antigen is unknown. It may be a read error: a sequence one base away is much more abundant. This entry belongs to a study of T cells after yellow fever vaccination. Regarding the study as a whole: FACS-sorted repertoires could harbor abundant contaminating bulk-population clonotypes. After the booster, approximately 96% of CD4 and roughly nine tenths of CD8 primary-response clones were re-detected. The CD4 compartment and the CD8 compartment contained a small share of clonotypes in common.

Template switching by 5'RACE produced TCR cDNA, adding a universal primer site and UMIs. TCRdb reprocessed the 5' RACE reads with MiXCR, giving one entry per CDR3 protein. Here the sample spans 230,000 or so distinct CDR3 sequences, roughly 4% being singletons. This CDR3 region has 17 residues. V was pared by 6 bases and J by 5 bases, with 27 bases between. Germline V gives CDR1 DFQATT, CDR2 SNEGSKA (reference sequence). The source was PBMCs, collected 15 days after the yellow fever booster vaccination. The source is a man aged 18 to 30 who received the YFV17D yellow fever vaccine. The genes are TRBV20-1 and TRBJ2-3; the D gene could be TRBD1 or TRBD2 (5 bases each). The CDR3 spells CSASPPVGHRGGDTQYF. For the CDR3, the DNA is TGCAGTGCCTCTCCCCCAGTGGGGCATCGCGGAGGAGATACGCAGTATTTT.